The rows below give T cell receptor beta chains drawn from one sample of a study of CD8 T cells in ankylosing spondylitis. TCRdb ran MiXCR on the 5' RACE reads and lists one entry per CDR3 protein. This sample has over 200,000 distinct CDR3 sequences; 10% to 13% occur once, and the top ten carry around a fifth. Specimen: blood, either unsorted or a sorted T cell fraction (not recorded which). The receptor set was obtained from a male donor with ankylosing spondylitis or in good health (not recorded which). The CDR3 runs from the conserved cysteine through the conserved F or W. The D gene is left open where the match is weak. Clone size is shown for a subset of rows, as once, few, many or a class of expanded clone.

>-|-|TRBJ1-6|TRBV2
CASSEGLDNSPLHF
TGTGCCAGCAGTGAGGGACTGGACAATTCACCCCTCCACTTT
>-|-|TRBJ1-1|TRBV5-1
CASSAGSTENTEAFF
TGCGCCAGCAGCGCGGGGTCCACAGAGAACACTGAAGCTTTCTTT
>few|-|TRBJ2-5|TRBV4-2
CASSQAGAGGWYF
TGTGCCAGCAGCCAAGCCGGAGCTGGGGGGTGGTACTTC
>few|-|TRBJ2-2|TRBV30
CAWRPGSTGELFF
TGTGCCTGGAGACCGGGGAGCACCGGGGAGCTGTTTTTT
>-|TRBD2|TRBJ2-7|TRBV10-3
CAISVRSGRASSYEQYF
TGCGCCATCAGTGTTAGGTCAGGGAGGGCAAGCTCCTACGAGCAGTACTTC
>many|-|TRBJ2-2|TRBV5-1
CASTYGTGELFF
TGCGCCAGCACTTACGGAACCGGGGAGCTGTTTTTT
>many|-|TRBJ2-7|TRBV12-3/TRBV12-4
CASSVAADYEQYF
TGTGCCAGCAGTGTCGCGGCGGACTACGAGCAGTACTTC
>-|-|TRBJ2-5|TRBV18
CASSPVGQETQYF
TGTGCCAGCTCACCGGTAGGTCAAGAGACCCAGTACTTC
>-|TRBD1|TRBJ1-2|TRBV4-2
CASSPQTGQGYGYTF
TGTGCCAGCAGCCCCCAGACCGGACAGGGGTATGGCTACACCTTC
>-|TRBD2|TRBJ2-7|TRBV11-2
CASSPEGRGLAGGSYEQYF
TGTGCCAGCAGCCCAGAGGGTAGGGGACTAGCGGGGGGGTCCTACGAGCAGTACTTC
>few|-|TRBJ2-1|TRBV7-3
CASSPSGINNEQFF
TGTGCCAGCAGCCCCTCAGGGATTAACAATGAGCAGTTCTTC
>few|-|TRBJ1-5|TRBV12-3/TRBV12-4
CASREREYSNQPQHF
TGTGCCAGCAGAGAAAGAGAGTATAGCAATCAGCCCCAGCATTTT
>-|TRBD2|TRBJ2-5|TRBV11-2
CASSRDLAGGQETQYF
TGTGCCAGCAGCCGGGACTTGGCGGGGGGTCAAGAGACCCAGTACTTC
>-|-|TRBJ1-2|TRBV3-1
CASSQDFGVNYGYTF
TGTGCCAGCAGCCAAGATTTTGGGGTTAACTATGGCTACACCTTC
>many|TRBD2|TRBJ2-1|TRBV7-9
CASSPLAGGFNNEQFF
TGTGCCAGCAGCCCTCTAGCGGGGGGGTTCAACAATGAGCAGTTCTTC
>many|-|TRBJ2-1|TRBV6-5
CASSNSQGGEQFF
TGTGCCAGCAGTAACTCCCAGGGCGGTGAGCAGTTCTTC
>few|-|TRBJ1-1|TRBV28
CASSPPDVTEAFF
TGTGCCAGCAGTCCCCCAGATGTCACTGAAGCTTTCTTT
>few|-|TRBJ2-1|TRBV7-2
CASSLRGLYNEQFF
TGTGCCAGCAGCTTAAGAGGGCTGTACAATGAGCAGTTCTTC
>many|TRBD2|TRBJ2-5|TRBV20-1
CSARNAWTSGGRQETQYF
TGCAGTGCTAGGAACGCGTGGACTAGCGGGGGGCGCCAAGAGACCCAGTACTTC
>few|TRBD1|TRBJ1-5|TRBV3-1
CASSQADRGDQPQHF
TGTGCCAGCAGCCAGGCCGACAGGGGCGATCAGCCCCAGCATTTT
>-|TRBD1|TRBJ2-1|TRBV6-1
CASSEVWTGGGEQFF
TGTGCCAGCAGTGAAGTTTGGACAGGGGGCGGTGAGCAGTTCTTC
>many|-|TRBJ1-4|TRBV20-1
CSASSGSTNEKLFF
TGCAGTGCCTCCTCAGGGTCCACTAATGAAAAACTGTTTTTT
>-|-|TRBJ2-1|TRBV7-3
CASSPNINEQFF
TGTGCCAGCAGCCCTAACATCAATGAGCAGTTCTTC
>many|-|TRBJ1-2|TRBV20-1
CSARDGGNGYGYTF
TGCAGTGCTAGAGATGGCGGGAATGGCTATGGCTACACCTTC
>many|-|TRBJ1-4|TRBV12-3/TRBV12-4
CASSRTGFANEKLFF
TGTGCCAGCAGCCGCACAGGGTTTGCTAATGAAAAACTGTTTTTT
>many|TRBD1|TRBJ1-2|TRBV12-3/TRBV12-4
CASTMGQGITSGYTF
TGTGCCAGCACCATGGGACAGGGGATCACTTCTGGCTACACCTTC
>many|TRBD2|TRBJ2-1|TRBV20-1
CSARGGSGGGTSYNEQFF
TGCAGTGCTAGAGGTGGGAGCGGGGGGGGAACAAGCTATAATGAGCAGTTCTTC
>many|-|TRBJ2-3|TRBV28
CASRTQGGTDTQYF
TGTGCCAGCAGAACCCAGGGTGGGACAGATACGCAGTATTTT
>few|-|TRBJ2-2|TRBV14
CASSRITNTGELFF
TGTGCCAGCAGTCGGATCACGAACACCGGGGAGCTGTTTTTT
>many|-|TRBJ2-3|TRBV20-1
CSALGSDGTDTQYF
TGCAGTGCCTTAGGGTCCGACGGGACAGATACGCAGTATTTT
>many|TRBD2|TRBJ2-7|TRBV20-1
CSARLAGFYEQYF
TGCAGTGCCAGACTAGCGGGGTTCTACGAGCAGTACTTC
>many|TRBD1|TRBJ2-7|TRBV5-1
CASSSEWDSRSYEQYF
TGCGCCAGCAGCTCGGAATGGGACAGCAGATCCTACGAGCAGTACTTC
>many|-|TRBJ2-1|TRBV2
CASSRDPPISEQFF
TGTGCCAGCAGTCGGGACCCACCGATTAGTGAGCAGTTCTTC
>-|-|TRBJ2-1|TRBV5-1
CASSPGGRANEQFF
TGCGCCAGCAGCCCGGGGGGCCGGGCCAATGAGCAGTTCTTC
>few|TRBD1|TRBJ2-4|TRBV20-1
CSARTGGINIQYF
TGCAGTGCTAGGACAGGGGGGATCAACATTCAGTACTTC
>-|TRBD2|TRBJ2-5|TRBV4-2
CASSQATSGGAGETQYF
TGTGCCAGCAGCCAAGCAACTAGCGGGGGGGCAGGAGAGACCCAGTACTTC
>many|-|TRBJ2-6|TRBV7-3
CASSYSGPSGANVLTF
TGTGCCAGCAGCTATTCTGGACCCTCTGGGGCCAACGTCCTGACTTTC
>many|-|TRBJ2-4|TRBV5-4
CASSTGTLQYF
TGTGCCAGCAGCACCGGGACGCTTCAGTACTTC
>-|-|TRBJ2-3|TRBV7-2
CASSLQGHPSTDTQYF
TGTGCCAGCAGCTTACAGGGACATCCGAGCACAGATACGCAGTATTTT
>few|TRBD2|TRBJ2-3|TRBV7-2
CASSFGVAGSDTQYF
TGTGCCAGCAGCTTTGGGGTAGCGGGCAGCGATACGCAGTATTTT
>many|TRBD1|TRBJ2-7|TRBV5-1
CASSEGQGFYEQYF
TGCGCCAGCAGCGAGGGACAGGGGTTCTACGAGCAGTACTTC
>few|-|TRBJ1-1|TRBV29-1
CSVEESRRGTEAFF
TGCAGCGTTGAAGAGAGTAGACGGGGCACTGAAGCTTTCTTT
>-|-|TRBJ1-1|TRBV29-1
CSVDMGEASLAFF
TGCAGCGTTGATATGGGTGAGGCGTCGTTGGCTTTCTTT
>many|TRBD2|TRBJ2-5|TRBV4-2
CASSQLAGEGETQYF
TGTGCCAGCAGCCAATTAGCGGGGGAAGGGGAGACCCAGTACTTC
>many|-|TRBJ2-3|TRBV12-3/TRBV12-4
CASSPTRGLGDTQYF
TGTGCCAGCAGCCCCACTCGGGGGTTGGGAGATACGCAGTATTTT
>-|-|TRBJ1-1|TRBV28
CASGPLDTEAFF
TGTGCCAGCGGCCCCCTGGACACTGAAGCTTTCTTT
>few|TRBD2|TRBJ2-7|TRBV5-1
CASSSPGGEFEYEQYF
TGCGCCAGCAGCTCGCCTGGGGGGGAATTCGAATACGAGCAGTACTTC